The present T cell receptor beta chain was sequenced within a study of CD8 T cells in ankylosing spondylitis. Findings of the study overall: Disease-linked clones reportedly showed significant enrichment in matched ankylosing spondylitis synovial fluid.

This clonotype was picked up a small number of times. What it recognizes is unknown. The CDR3 sequence is 16 residues long. V trimming: 7 bases; J trimming: 0 bases; junction bases outside the gene matches: 8. 5'-RACE, quantitative and with molecular barcodes, yielded the TCR beta libraries. One entry per CDR3 protein, called by TCRdb with MiXCR from the 5' RACE reads. Of some 270,000 distinct CDR3 sequences in the sample, 15% to 20% were seen once. Specimen: blood, either unsorted or a sorted T cell fraction (not recorded which). The V call is TRBV12-3 or TRBV12-4, the J call TRBJ2-1, with 8 bases identical to TRBD2. This clonotype was sampled from a male donor with ankylosing spondylitis or in good health (not recorded which). DNA of the CDR3: TGTGCCAGCAACGAACTAGCGGTGAGCTCCTACAATGAGCAGTTCTTC. Translated: CASNELAVSSYNEQFF.